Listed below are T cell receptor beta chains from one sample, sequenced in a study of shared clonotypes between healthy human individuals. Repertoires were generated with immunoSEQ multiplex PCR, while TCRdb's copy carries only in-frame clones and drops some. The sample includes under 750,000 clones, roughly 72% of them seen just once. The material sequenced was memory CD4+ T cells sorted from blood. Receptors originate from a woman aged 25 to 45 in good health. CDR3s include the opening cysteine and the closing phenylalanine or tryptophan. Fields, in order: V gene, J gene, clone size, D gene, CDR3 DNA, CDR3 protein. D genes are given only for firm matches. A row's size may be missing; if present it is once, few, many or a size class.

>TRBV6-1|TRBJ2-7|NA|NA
TGTGCCAGCGGGGGGCGTGGGCGCTACGAGCAGTACTTC
CASGGRGRYEQYF
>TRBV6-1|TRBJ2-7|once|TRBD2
TGTGCCAGCGAAGGACTAGTATCCTACGAGCAGTACTTC
CASEGLVSYEQYF
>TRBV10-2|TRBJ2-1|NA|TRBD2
TGCGCCAGCAGACTAGCGGGAGGGGCCTACAATGAGCAGTTCTTC
CASRLAGGAYNEQFF
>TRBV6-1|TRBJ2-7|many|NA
TGTGCCAGCAGCTCGACAGTAAACTACGAGCAGTACTTC
CASSSTVNYEQYF
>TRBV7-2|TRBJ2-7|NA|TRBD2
TGTGCCAGCAGCTTAGCGCTAAGCGGGAGCACCTACGAGCAGTACTTC
CASSLALSGSTYEQYF
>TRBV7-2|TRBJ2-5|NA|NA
TGTGCCAGCAGCTATGATTTTCAAGAGACCCAGTACTTC
CASSYDFQETQYF
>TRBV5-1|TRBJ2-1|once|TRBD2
TGCGCCAGCAGCTTTAGCGGGAACTATGAGCAGTTCTTC
CASSFSGNYEQFF
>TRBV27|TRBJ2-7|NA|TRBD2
TGTGCCAGCGCTAGACTAGTGAGCGGGAGGCGCTCCTACGAGCAGTACTTC
CASARLVSGRRSYEQYF
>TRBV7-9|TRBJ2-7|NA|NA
TGTGCCAGCAGCTTGACAGCGGCCTACGAGCAGTACTTC
CASSLTAAYEQYF
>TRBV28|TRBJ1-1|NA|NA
TGTGCCAGCAGTCCACCTCCTGCAGGGAAAGCTTTCTTT
CASSPPPAGKAFF
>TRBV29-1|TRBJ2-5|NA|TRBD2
TGCAGCGGTGGGACTAGCGGGAAGCCCCAGTACTTC
CSGGTSGKPQYF
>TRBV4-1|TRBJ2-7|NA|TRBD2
TGCGCCAGCAGCCCCCTAGCGGGACTCCTCTCCTACGAGCAGTACTTC
CASSPLAGLLSYEQYF
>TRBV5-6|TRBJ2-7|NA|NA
TGTGCCAGCAGCCCCGGGCGGGGTACCCACTACTACGAGCAGTACTTC
CASSPGRGTHYYEQYF
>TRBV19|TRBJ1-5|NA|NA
TGTGCCAGTAAATTTGTGGGCCAGACCGGCAATCAGCCCCAGCATTTT
CASKFVGQTGNQPQHF
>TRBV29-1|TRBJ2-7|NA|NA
TGCAGCGTAGTAGCAGCCTACGAGCAGTACTTC
CSVVAAYEQYF
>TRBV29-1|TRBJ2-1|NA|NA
TGCAGTTCCGCCCTCTTCGGGGAGCAGTTCTTC
CSSALFGEQFF
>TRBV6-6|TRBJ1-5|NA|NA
TGTGCCAGCAGTCCCGGGACGTCAGATCAGCCCCAGCATTTT
CASSPGTSDQPQHF
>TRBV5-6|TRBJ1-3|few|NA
TGTGCCAGCAGCTCACAGGGTTTGGTTGGAAACACCATATATTTT
CASSSQGLVGNTIYF
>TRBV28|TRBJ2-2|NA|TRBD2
TGTGCCAGCAGGACTTTAAGCGGGAGGATCGGGGAGCTGTTTTTT
CASRTLSGRIGELFF
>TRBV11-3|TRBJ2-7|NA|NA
TGTGCCAGCAGCTTAGGACCGAATACTGGCGAGCAGTACTTC
CASSLGPNTGEQYF
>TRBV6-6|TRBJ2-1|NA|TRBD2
TGTGCCAGCAGTTACTCATCTAGCGGGCACAATGAGCAGTTCTTC
CASSYSSSGHNEQFF
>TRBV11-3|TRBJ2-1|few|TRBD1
TGTGCCAGCAGCCGGGGACAGGGAATCAACAATGAGCAGTTCTTC
CASSRGQGINNEQFF
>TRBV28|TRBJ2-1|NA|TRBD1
TGTGCCAGCAGCACCATGACAGGGGGCCGGAATGAGCAGTTCTTC
CASSTMTGGRNEQFF
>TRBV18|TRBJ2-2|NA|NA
TGTGCCAGCTCACGACCCGGGACAGGGGAGCTGTTTTTT
CASSRPGTGELFF
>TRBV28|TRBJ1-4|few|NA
TGTGCCAGCAGTTTAGGGGTAGGGGAAACTAATGAAAAACTGTTTTTT
CASSLGVGETNEKLFF
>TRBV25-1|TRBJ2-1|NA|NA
TGTGCCAGCAGTGAAGACAGGACCAATTACAATGAGCAGTTCTTC
CASSEDRTNYNEQFF
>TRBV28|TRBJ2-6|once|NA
TGTGCCAGCAGTTTATATCACGACAGGGGGGCCAACGTCCTGACTTTC
CASSLYHDRGANVLTF
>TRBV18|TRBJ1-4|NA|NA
TGTGCCAGCTCACCGCGGGGAGGGGAGGAAAAACTGTTTTTT
CASSPRGGEEKLFF
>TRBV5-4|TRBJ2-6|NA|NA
TGTGCCAGCAGCCTGATGCAGGCTGGGGCCAACGTCCTGACTTTC
CASSLMQAGANVLTF
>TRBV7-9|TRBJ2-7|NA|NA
TGTGCCAGCAGCTTGGCACCAGATTTCTTCGGCTCCTACGAGCAGTACTTC
CASSLAPDFFGSYEQYF
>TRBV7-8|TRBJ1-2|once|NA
TGTGCCAGCAGCAGGGGATACAACTATGGCTACACCTTC
CASSRGYNYGYTF
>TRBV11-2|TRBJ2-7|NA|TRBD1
TGTGCCAGCAGCGCCGGACAGGGGAGCCACGAGCAGTACTTC
CASSAGQGSHEQYF
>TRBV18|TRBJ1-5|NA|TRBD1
TGTGCCAGCTCACCGCAACCGGGACAGGGTCGTTCGCCCCAGCATTTT
CASSPQPGQGRSPQHF
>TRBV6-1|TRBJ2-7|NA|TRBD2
TGTGCCAGCAGTGATTGTCAACCGAGCGGGAGCTCCTACGAGCAGTACTTC
CASSDCQPSGSSYEQYF
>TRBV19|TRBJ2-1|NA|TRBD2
TGTGCCAGTAGTATTCCGGGGGGTAATGAGCAGTTCTTC
CASSIPGGNEQFF
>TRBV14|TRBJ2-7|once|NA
TGTGCCAGCAGCCACCGCGGGATTAACTACGAGCAGTACTTC
CASSHRGINYEQYF
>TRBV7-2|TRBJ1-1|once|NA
TGTGCCAGCAGCCACGGCGGGGTTAGGACTGAAGCTTTCTTT
CASSHGGVRTEAFF
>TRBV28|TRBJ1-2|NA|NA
TGTGCCAGCAGGCCCGGCCCTTCTAACTATGGCTACACCTTC
CASRPGPSNYGYTF
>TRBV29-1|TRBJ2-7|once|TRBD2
TGCAGCGTCGCCGTCGGGACTAGCGGCTCCTACGAGCAGTACTTC
CSVAVGTSGSYEQYF
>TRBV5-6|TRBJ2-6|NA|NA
TGTGCCAGCAGCTTCCAACAGCTTCTCTCTGGGGCCAACGTCCTGACTTTC
CASSFQQLLSGANVLTF
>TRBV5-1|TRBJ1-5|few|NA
TGCGCCAGCAGCGTGGACAGCGATCAGCCCCAGCATTTT
CASSVDSDQPQHF
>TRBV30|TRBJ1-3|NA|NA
TGTGCCTGGTATCGGGGGACGGCTGGAAACACCATATATTTT
CAWYRGTAGNTIYF